The 30 T cell receptor beta chains in this list originate from one sample, sequenced in a study of T cells expressing NK-cell markers. From its re-call of the 5' RACE reads, TCRdb lists each CDR3 protein once, without DNA. This listing includes approximately 380,000 distinct CDR3 sequences. Sequenced sample: blood T cells: a sorted CD56 or NKG2C T cell subset, CD4+ or CD8+ T cells, or bulk PBMC T cells (not recorded which). These receptors were obtained from a man aged 18 to 69 in good health.

The chain is built from TRBV14 and TRBJ1-2; checking the TCRdb D call of TRBD1 is not possible without DNA. The CDR3 spans 14 residues. Germline V gene lookup returns CDR1 SGHDN and CDR2 FVKESK. The CDR3 region is CASSQRDSPYGYTF.

V usage is TRBV14 and J usage is TRBJ2-3; the TCRdb D gene call, TRBD1, has no DNA to confirm it. Looked up from germline, CDR1 is SGHDN and CDR2 is FVKESK. The CDR3 spans 16 residues. The CDR3 sequence is CASSPLGTGLTDTQYF.

The rearrangement joins TRBV20-1 to TRBJ2-1; TCRdb reports TRBD1, a call that lacks DNA to check it against. Per germline, CDR1 DFQATT and CDR2 SNEGSKA (reference sequence). The CDR3 length is 12 residues. CDR3 loop: CSAGTQGGEQFF.

The gene calls are TRBV5-1 and TRBJ2-1; TCRdb's D call, TRBD2, is unchecked because there is no DNA. The CDR3 extends over 13 amino acids. Germline CDR1 reads SGHRS; CDR2 reads YFSETQ. This chain's CDR3 is CASSSGTSDTQFF.

This chain connects TRBV7-2 to TRBJ2-1; TCRdb's D gene call, TRBD2, goes unchecked for lack of DNA. The CDR3 length is 14 residues. CDR1 and CDR2 (germline): SGHTA, FQGNSA. The CDR3 region is CASSPSPTSFEQFF.

The chain employs TRBV29-1 and TRBJ1-4; TCRdb indicates TRBD1, and absent DNA this call remains unverified. The CDR3 is 13 residues long. The germline gives CDR1 SQVTM, CDR2 ANQGSEA. The CDR3 loop reads CSVSGAANEKLFF.

This chain uses TRBV27 with TRBJ2-7; absent DNA, TCRdb's TRBD1 call cannot be checked. This CDR3 region has 14 residues. Germline V gene sequence: CDR1 MNHEY, CDR2 SMNVEV (reference sequence). The CDR3 loop is CASSRSGTTYEQYF.

The chain uses TRBV27 and TRBJ1-2; as DNA is missing, the TRBD1 call by TCRdb cannot be tested. The CDR3 spans 14 residues. The germline gives CDR1 MNHEY, CDR2 SMNVEV (reference sequence). CDR3 loop: CASKGGEINYGYTF.

This chain links TRBV27 with TRBJ1-4; TCRdb returns TRBD1, unconfirmable since there is no DNA. The CDR3 extends over 14 amino acids. The germline CDR1 and CDR2 sequences are MNHEY and SMNVEV (reference sequence). The CDR3 loop reads CASSTTGPDEKLFF.

The chain carries TRBV20-1 and TRBJ1-2; TCRdb calls TRBD1, which cannot be checked without DNA. CDR1 and CDR2 (germline): DFQATT, SNEGSKA (reference sequence). The CDR3 extends over 12 amino acids. The CDR3 loop reads CSASPRASGYTF.

The chain couples TRBV20-1 to TRBJ2-7. The CDR3 is 15 amino acids. The germline gives CDR1 DFQATT, CDR2 SNEGSKA (reference sequence). CDR3 sequence: CSARVPGPRPYEQYF.

This sequence joins TRBV28 and TRBJ2-7; the D gene TCRdb calls, TRBD2, cannot be checked with no DNA. The CDR3 spans 14 residues. Germline V lookup: CDR1 MDHEN, CDR2 SYDVKM. CDR3 loop: CASSTRRSSYEQYF.

The genes are TRBV12-3 or TRBV12-4 and TRBJ2-7; TCRdb reports TRBD1, a call that lacks DNA to check it against. This CDR3 region has 15 residues. CDR3 sequence reads: CASSAYSGQSYEQYF.

This chain connects TRBV5-4 to TRBJ2-5; TCRdb's assignment of TRBD1 cannot be checked, as there is no DNA. CDR1 and CDR2 (germline): SGHNT, YYREEE (reference sequence). The CDR3 has 14 residues. CDR3 amino acids: CASTKTGGQETQYF.

The CDR3 reads CASRPGLLNGLYGYTF. The chain joins TRBV6-1 to TRBJ1-2. Germline CDR1 MNHNS, CDR2 SASEGT. The CDR3 covers 16 residues.

The chain is built from TRBV20-1 and TRBJ2-5; TCRdb's assignment of TRBD2 cannot be checked, as there is no DNA. The CDR3 is made up of 16 amino acids. The V gene's germline CDR1 is DFQATT and CDR2 SNEGSKA (reference sequence). CDR3 region: CSARAPSGTIQETQYF.

The chain links TRBV12-3 or TRBV12-4 to TRBJ2-6; the D call from TCRdb, TRBD2, cannot be confirmed without DNA. The CDR3 runs 18 residues. CDR3 protein: CASSPTVSYPPGANVLTF.

The gene calls are TRBV20-1 and TRBJ1-2; TCRdb calls TRBD1, which cannot be checked without DNA. The germline gives CDR1 DFQATT, CDR2 SNEGSKA (reference sequence). This CDR3 has 12 amino acids. The CDR3 loop is CSGGGDPYGYTF.

The chain uses TRBV5-1 and TRBJ2-2. The CDR3 runs 17 residues. Germline values: CDR1 SGHRS, CDR2 YFSETQ. CDR3: CASSSMIDSMNTGELFF.

The chain joins TRBV3-1 to TRBJ2-3; TCRdb's D call, TRBD1, is unchecked because there is no DNA. Germline CDR1 is LGHDT and CDR2 is YNNKEL (reference sequence). CDR3 length equals 17 residues. The chain's CDR3 is CASSQLDRTTRGGTQYF.

This chain connects TRBV2 to TRBJ2-3; as DNA is missing, the TRBD2 call by TCRdb cannot be tested. CDR1 is SNHLY and CDR2 is FYNNEI in the germline V gene. CDR3 length equals 18 residues. This CDR3 is CASSTRLSSGGRTDTQYF.

This rearrangement joins TRBV29-1 to TRBJ2-2; TCRdb selects TRBD2, and the lack of DNA leaves this call unchecked. The CDR3 sequence is 15 residues long. Per the germline V gene, CDR1 is SQVTM and CDR2 is ANQGSEA. The CDR3 is CSVETLTSLRGELFF.

The gene calls are TRBV12-3 or TRBV12-4 and TRBJ1-6; TCRdb returns TRBD1, unconfirmable since there is no DNA. The CDR3 loop spans 15 amino acids. The CDR3 sequence is CASSFLRTGGSPLHF.

This sequence joins TRBV10-2 and TRBJ1-4. In germline, CDR1 is WSHSY, CDR2 SAAADI. This CDR3 contains 13 residues. The CDR3 loop is CASSEPAGGKLFF.

CDR3 amino acids: CASSKSPAALGTEAFF. V usage is TRBV2 and J usage is TRBJ1-1. The CDR3 is made up of 16 amino acids. CDR1 SNHLY and CDR2 FYNNEI come from the germline V gene.

V gene TRBV7-9 combines with J gene TRBJ1-2. Looked up from germline, CDR1 is SEHNR and CDR2 is FQNEAQ (reference sequence). This CDR3 is 14 amino acids long. The CDR3 region is CASSQESSPYGYTF.

The chain joins TRBV4-2 to TRBJ1-1; the D call from TCRdb, TRBD1, cannot be confirmed without DNA. Per the germline V gene, CDR1 is LGHNA and CDR2 is YNFKEQ. This CDR3 has 15 amino acids. The CDR3 sequence: CASSQDTGVNTEAFF.

This chain connects TRBV28 to TRBJ1-4; TCRdb gives TRBD1 as the D gene, but with no DNA this cannot be confirmed. The CDR3 consists of 15 residues. Per germline, CDR1 MDHEN and CDR2 SYDVKM. The CDR3 loop is CASRPRDRWGEKLFF.

The rearrangement links TRBV6-5 to TRBJ1-5. This CDR3 comprises 17 residues. The germline V gene has CDR1 MNHEY and CDR2 SVGAGI. CDR3 residues: CASSYGSVGRSNQPQHF.

This chain links TRBV7-3 with TRBJ2-1; TCRdb picks TRBD1, but there is no DNA to check that call. The V gene's germline CDR1 is SGHTA and CDR2 FQGTGA. The length of the CDR3 is 15 residues. The CDR3 sequence is CASSFRGGVDNEQFF.